This TCR beta chain was captured by sequencing in a study of cytomegalovirus exposure and HLA in healthy donors. Turning to the study itself: The Caucasian-associated ancestry cluster held roughly 84% of some 420 genotyped donors.

The PCR used 60 Vbeta and 13 Jbeta primers. TCRdb keeps only in-frame clones here, not all; method: immunoSEQ multiplex PCR. The sample holds approximately 150,000 clones, around 80% seen once. V lost 4 bases to trimming and J lost 0 bases, with 8 bases between them. This CDR3 comprises 15 residues. Germline CDR1 and CDR2: SGHRS and YFSETQ. Notes on the study in general: Researchers reported from a later analysis that most CMV-associated TCR beta chains appeared HLA-restricted. The authors considered a cluster of highly shared sequence variants likely to be a sequencing artifact. It was 150 to 200 TCR beta chains that were listed as cytomegalovirus-associated.

Details on this clone: The antigen is undetermined.

The receptor's source is a man between 25 and 39 years old in good health and CMV-seropositive. Sequenced sample: PBMCs. The chain recombines TRBV5-1 with TRBJ2-6, with TRBD1 as a possible D gene (6 bases). CDR3: CASSVQGSGANVLTF. CDR3 DNA sequence: TGCGCCAGCAGCGTACAGGGCTCTGGGGCCAACGTCCTGACTTTC.